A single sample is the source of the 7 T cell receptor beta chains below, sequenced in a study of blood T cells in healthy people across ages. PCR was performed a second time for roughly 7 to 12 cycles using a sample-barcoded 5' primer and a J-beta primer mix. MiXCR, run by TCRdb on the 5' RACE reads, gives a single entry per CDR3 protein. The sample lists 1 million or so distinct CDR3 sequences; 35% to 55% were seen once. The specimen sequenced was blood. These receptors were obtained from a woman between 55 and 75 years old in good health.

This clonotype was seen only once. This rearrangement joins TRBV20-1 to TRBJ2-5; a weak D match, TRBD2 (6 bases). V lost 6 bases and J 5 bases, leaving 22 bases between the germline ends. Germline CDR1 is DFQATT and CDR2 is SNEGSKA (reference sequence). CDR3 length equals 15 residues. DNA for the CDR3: TGCAGTGCAAGGCCCCGGAGGGCCGGGTGGGAGACCCAGTACTTC. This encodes CSARPRRAGWETQYF.

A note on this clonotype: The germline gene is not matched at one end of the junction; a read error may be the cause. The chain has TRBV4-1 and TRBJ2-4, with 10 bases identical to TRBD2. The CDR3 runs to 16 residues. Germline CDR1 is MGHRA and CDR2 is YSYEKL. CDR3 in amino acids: CASSQNLAGAENIQYF. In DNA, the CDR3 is TGCGCCAGCAGCCAGAACCTAGCGGGAGCCGAAAACATTCAGTACTTC.

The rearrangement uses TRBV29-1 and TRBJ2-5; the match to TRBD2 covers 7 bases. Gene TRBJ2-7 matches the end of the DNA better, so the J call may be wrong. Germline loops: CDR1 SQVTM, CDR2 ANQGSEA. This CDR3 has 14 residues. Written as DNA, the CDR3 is TGCAGCGTTGAAGAAGGCCGGACTAGGGGCGAGCAGTACTTC. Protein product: CSVEEGRTRGEQYF.

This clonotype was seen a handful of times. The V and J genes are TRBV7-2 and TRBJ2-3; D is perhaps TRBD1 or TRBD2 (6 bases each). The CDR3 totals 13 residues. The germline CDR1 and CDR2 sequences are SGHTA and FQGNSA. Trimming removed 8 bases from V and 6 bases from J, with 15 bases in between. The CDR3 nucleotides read TGTGCCAGCGGAAGAGGGGGGCTGGATACGCAGTATTTT. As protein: CASGRGGLDTQYF. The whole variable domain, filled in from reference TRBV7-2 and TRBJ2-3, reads GAGVSQSPSNKVTEKGKDVELRCDPISGHTALYWYRQSLGQGLEFLIYFQGNSAPDKSGLPSDRFSAERTGGSVSTLTIQRTQQEDSAVYLCASGRGGLDTQYFGPGTRLTVL.

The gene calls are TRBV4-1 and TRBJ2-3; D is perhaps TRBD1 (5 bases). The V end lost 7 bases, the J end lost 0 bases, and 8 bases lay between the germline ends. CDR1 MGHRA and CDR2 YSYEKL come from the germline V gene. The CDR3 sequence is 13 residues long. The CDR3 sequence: CASKGRSTDTQYF. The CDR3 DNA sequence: TGCGCCAGCAAGGGGCGGAGCACAGATACGCAGTATTTT.

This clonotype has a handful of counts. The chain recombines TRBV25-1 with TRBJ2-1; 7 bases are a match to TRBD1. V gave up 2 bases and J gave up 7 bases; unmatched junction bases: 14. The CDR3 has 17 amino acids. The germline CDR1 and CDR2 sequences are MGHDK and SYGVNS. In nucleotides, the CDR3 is TGTGCCAGCAGTGAACTCCGACAGGGTATGGTTCAAAATGAGCAGTTCTTC. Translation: CASSELRQGMVQNEQFF.

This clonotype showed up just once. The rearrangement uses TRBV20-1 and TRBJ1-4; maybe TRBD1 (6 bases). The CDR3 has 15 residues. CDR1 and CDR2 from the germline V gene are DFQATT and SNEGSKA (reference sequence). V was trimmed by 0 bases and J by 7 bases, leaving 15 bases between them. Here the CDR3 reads CSAREGGVRAEKLFF. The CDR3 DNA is TGCAGTGCTAGAGAAGGGGGAGTCCGGGCTGAAAAACTGTTTTTT.